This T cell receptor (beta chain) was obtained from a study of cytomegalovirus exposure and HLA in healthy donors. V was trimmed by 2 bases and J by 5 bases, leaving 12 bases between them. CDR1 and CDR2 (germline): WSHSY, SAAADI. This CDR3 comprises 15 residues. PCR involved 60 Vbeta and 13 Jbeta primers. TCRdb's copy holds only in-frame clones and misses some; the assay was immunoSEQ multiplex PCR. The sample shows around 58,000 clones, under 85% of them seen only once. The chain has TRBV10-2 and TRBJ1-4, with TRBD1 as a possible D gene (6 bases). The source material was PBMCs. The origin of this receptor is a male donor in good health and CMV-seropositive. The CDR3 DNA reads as TGCGCCAGCAGTGAGGGCAGGGGTTGGAATGAAAAACTGTTTTTT. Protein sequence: CASSEGRGWNEKLFF.